The rows below give T cell receptor beta chains drawn from one sample of a study of beta chain features in type 1 diabetes. The method was immunoSEQ multiplex PCR; TCRdb's version includes in-frame clones alone and lacks a portion of them. The table records around 300,000 clones, about 14% of them present only once. The specimen sequenced was central memory CD4+ T cells from blood. These receptors were taken from a man younger than 40 in good health. Both conserved end residues are part of each CDR3. Each record gives: J gene, clone size, V gene, D gene, CDR3 DNA, CDR3 protein. A D gene is named only where the DNA matches it firmly. Size is stated for part of the rows, as once, few or many counts, or as a class when the clone is expanded.

j_gene: TRBJ1-2
abundance: -
v_gene: TRBV7-2
d_gene: -
CDR3nt: TGTGCCAGCAGCCATTCGGCAAATGGCTACACCTTC
CDR3aa: CASSHSANGYTF

j_gene: TRBJ2-3
abundance: many
v_gene: TRBV7-9
d_gene: -
CDR3nt: TGTGCCAGCAGCTTAGGGGGTCCAACGATGGCGCAGTATTTT
CDR3aa: CASSLGGPTMAQYF

j_gene: TRBJ1-5
abundance: few
v_gene: TRBV10-3
d_gene: -
CDR3nt: TGTGCCATCAGTACGGACAGCAATCAGCCCCAGCATTTT
CDR3aa: CAISTDSNQPQHF

j_gene: TRBJ1-2
abundance: -
v_gene: TRBV4-1
d_gene: -
CDR3nt: TGCGCCAGCAGCCAAGATCTATGGGATGGCTACACCTTC
CDR3aa: CASSQDLWDGYTF

j_gene: TRBJ2-2
abundance: -
v_gene: TRBV4-3
d_gene: -
CDR3nt: TGCGCCAGCAGCCTGTCGGGGAGCGGCTCGAACACCGGGGAGCTGTTTTTT
CDR3aa: CASSLSGSGSNTGELFF

j_gene: TRBJ1-5
abundance: -
v_gene: TRBV28
d_gene: TRBD1
CDR3nt: TGTGCCAGCAGTTCCCCAGGCAGGGGGATCCATCAGCCCCAGCATTTT
CDR3aa: CASSSPGRGIHQPQHF

j_gene: TRBJ1-2
abundance: few
v_gene: TRBV5-6
d_gene: -
CDR3nt: TGTGCCAGCAGCTTGGAGGGGGACACCTCATCCCCTTTTCATGGCTACACCTTC
CDR3aa: CASSLEGDTSSPFHGYTF

j_gene: TRBJ2-3
abundance: few
v_gene: TRBV2
d_gene: TRBD1
CDR3nt: TGTGCCAGCCGTGTTTCGGGACAGGTAGCGGTAGATACGCAGTATTTT
CDR3aa: CASRVSGQVAVDTQYF

j_gene: TRBJ2-1
abundance: few
v_gene: TRBV7-3
d_gene: -
CDR3nt: TGTGCCAGCAGCTTAGAGAGAGGTACTGAGCAGTTCTTC
CDR3aa: CASSLERGTEQFF

j_gene: TRBJ2-1
abundance: -
v_gene: TRBV6-5
d_gene: TRBD2
CDR3nt: TGTGCCAGCAGTTATACTAGCGGACCCAATGAGCAGTTCTTC
CDR3aa: CASSYTSGPNEQFF

j_gene: TRBJ1-1
abundance: few
v_gene: TRBV10-3
d_gene: -
CDR3nt: TGTGCCATCAGTGAGTCCGATATCGGGACGGGGAACACTGAAGCTTTCTTT
CDR3aa: CAISESDIGTGNTEAFF

j_gene: TRBJ1-2
abundance: -
v_gene: TRBV2
d_gene: -
CDR3nt: TGTGCCAGCATCCAGGCCTGGAGCGTCTATGGCTACACCTTC
CDR3aa: CASIQAWSVYGYTF

j_gene: TRBJ1-2
abundance: -
v_gene: TRBV13
d_gene: TRBD1
CDR3nt: TGTGCCAGCAGCACCGGGACAGGGAACTATGGCTACACCTTC
CDR3aa: CASSTGTGNYGYTF

j_gene: TRBJ2-6
abundance: few
v_gene: TRBV6-5
d_gene: TRBD1
CDR3nt: TGTGCCAGCAGCCGGACAGGGTTTGGGGCCAACGTCCTGACTTTC
CDR3aa: CASSRTGFGANVLTF

j_gene: TRBJ2-3
abundance: -
v_gene: TRBV27
d_gene: TRBD2
CDR3nt: TGTGCCAGCAGAAGCGGGAGCTTGAGCACAGATACGCAGTATTTT
CDR3aa: CASRSGSLSTDTQYF

j_gene: TRBJ1-2
abundance: few
v_gene: TRBV4-1
d_gene: -
CDR3nt: TGCGCCAGCAGCCAAAGGGAAAGGGGCAGGGGTGGCTACACCTTC
CDR3aa: CASSQRERGRGGYTF

j_gene: TRBJ1-5
abundance: few
v_gene: TRBV10-3
d_gene: -
CDR3nt: TGTGCCATCAGTGATGATCAGCCCCAGCATTTT
CDR3aa: CAISDDQPQHF

j_gene: TRBJ2-5
abundance: few
v_gene: TRBV9
d_gene: -
CDR3nt: TGTGCCAGCAGCGTAGGGGCGGGAGAGACCCAGTACTTC
CDR3aa: CASSVGAGETQYF

j_gene: TRBJ2-1
abundance: -
v_gene: TRBV5-1
d_gene: -
CDR3nt: TGCGCCAGCAGCTTGGAGGTTACAAGTAATGAGCAGTTCTTC
CDR3aa: CASSLEVTSNEQFF

j_gene: TRBJ2-3
abundance: -
v_gene: TRBV5-4
d_gene: -
CDR3nt: TGTGCCAGCAGCTTGGGGCGGGGCGGCACAGATACGCAGTATTTT
CDR3aa: CASSLGRGGTDTQYF

j_gene: TRBJ1-5
abundance: -
v_gene: TRBV5-1
d_gene: TRBD1
CDR3nt: TGCGCCAGCAGACAGGGGACAGACAATCAGCCCCAGCATTTT
CDR3aa: CASRQGTDNQPQHF

j_gene: TRBJ2-7
abundance: -
v_gene: TRBV9
d_gene: -
CDR3nt: TGTGCCAGCAGCCCAATTGGGACACGGGGAGGGGAGCAGTACTTC
CDR3aa: CASSPIGTRGGEQYF

j_gene: TRBJ2-1
abundance: few
v_gene: TRBV4-1
d_gene: TRBD2
CDR3nt: TGCGCCAGCAGTCAGAGCGGGGGGGCCTACAATGAGCAGTTCTTC
CDR3aa: CASSQSGGAYNEQFF

j_gene: TRBJ2-3
abundance: few
v_gene: TRBV29-1
d_gene: -
CDR3nt: TGCAGCGTTTTCCGGTATGAACGCACAGATACGCAGTATTTT
CDR3aa: CSVFRYERTDTQYF

j_gene: TRBJ2-1
abundance: many
v_gene: TRBV9
d_gene: -
CDR3nt: TGTGCCAGCAGCGTAGCTACTTTATCTCCGGGGGGCGATGAGCAGTTCTTC
CDR3aa: CASSVATLSPGGDEQFF

j_gene: TRBJ1-2
abundance: once
v_gene: TRBV27
d_gene: -
CDR3nt: TGTGCCAGCAGTTTAGGCCTCCAAGGGGTCAATGGCTACACCTTC
CDR3aa: CASSLGLQGVNGYTF

j_gene: TRBJ1-2
abundance: -
v_gene: TRBV25-1
d_gene: -
CDR3nt: TGTGCCAGCAGTGAGGAGGGGGGCTACTATGGCTACACCTTC
CDR3aa: CASSEEGGYYGYTF

j_gene: TRBJ2-7
abundance: -
v_gene: TRBV7-2
d_gene: -
CDR3nt: TGTGCCAGCAGCAGAGGCCGTTACGAGCAGTACTTC
CDR3aa: CASSRGRYEQYF

j_gene: TRBJ1-4
abundance: few
v_gene: TRBV6-6
d_gene: -
CDR3nt: TGTGCCAGCAGTTCCCATAATGAAAAACTGTTTTTT
CDR3aa: CASSSHNEKLFF

j_gene: TRBJ2-7
abundance: few
v_gene: TRBV7-8
d_gene: -
CDR3nt: TGTGCCAGCAGCTTAGGGGGCCAGGTTGTCACCTACGAGCAGTACTTC
CDR3aa: CASSLGGQVVTYEQYF

j_gene: TRBJ1-2
abundance: few
v_gene: TRBV10-3
d_gene: -
CDR3nt: TGTGCCATCAGTGAGGGGCAGAAAGTAAACTATGGCTACACCTTC
CDR3aa: CAISEGQKVNYGYTF

j_gene: TRBJ2-5
abundance: many
v_gene: TRBV11-1
d_gene: TRBD1
CDR3nt: TGTGCCAGCAGCACACCCTTTACAGGGGGCGTTCAGACCCAGTACTTC
CDR3aa: CASSTPFTGGVQTQYF

j_gene: TRBJ2-7
abundance: -
v_gene: TRBV7-2
d_gene: TRBD2
CDR3nt: TGTGCCAGCAGCCGGACTAGCCACGAGCAGTACTTC
CDR3aa: CASSRTSHEQYF

j_gene: TRBJ2-3
abundance: -
v_gene: TRBV4-2
d_gene: -
CDR3nt: TGTGCCAGCAGCCAAGATGTAAAGGGGTGGGCGAATACGCAGTATTTT
CDR3aa: CASSQDVKGWANTQYF

j_gene: TRBJ2-1
abundance: -
v_gene: TRBV11-2
d_gene: TRBD2
CDR3nt: TGTGCCAGCAGCTCCCCGTGGGGGACTAGCGGTGGAAATGAGCAGTTCTTC
CDR3aa: CASSSPWGTSGGNEQFF

j_gene: TRBJ2-3
abundance: -
v_gene: TRBV6-5
d_gene: -
CDR3nt: TGTGCCAGCAGTTACTCACAAGGGTCGGGACAAGCGCAGTATTTT
CDR3aa: CASSYSQGSGQAQYF

j_gene: TRBJ1-3
abundance: few
v_gene: TRBV7-2
d_gene: -
CDR3nt: TGTGCCAGCAGCTTAGGGGGACCCTCTGGAAACACCATATATTTT
CDR3aa: CASSLGGPSGNTIYF

j_gene: TRBJ1-3
abundance: few
v_gene: TRBV11-2
d_gene: TRBD1
CDR3nt: TGTGCCAGCAGCTTGGACAGGGCTGGAAACACCATATATTTT
CDR3aa: CASSLDRAGNTIYF

j_gene: TRBJ1-1
abundance: -
v_gene: TRBV6-1
d_gene: TRBD1
CDR3nt: TGTGCCAGCAGTGACAACAGGGGGAACACTGAAGCTTTCTTT
CDR3aa: CASSDNRGNTEAFF

j_gene: TRBJ2-1
abundance: -
v_gene: TRBV7-2
d_gene: TRBD2
CDR3nt: TGTGCCAGCAAGATGGGACTAGCGGGGGACGAGCAGTTCTTC
CDR3aa: CASKMGLAGDEQFF

j_gene: TRBJ1-2
abundance: -
v_gene: TRBV6-5
d_gene: -
CDR3nt: TGTGCCAGCAGTCCACAGGGATATGGCTACACCTTC
CDR3aa: CASSPQGYGYTF

j_gene: TRBJ1-2
abundance: -
v_gene: TRBV5-4
d_gene: TRBD1
CDR3nt: TGTGCCAGCAGCCAGCGGACAGGGGGCGCCGCTGGCTACACCTTC
CDR3aa: CASSQRTGGAAGYTF

j_gene: TRBJ2-5
abundance: few
v_gene: TRBV4-1
d_gene: TRBD2
CDR3nt: TGCGCCAGCAGCCAAGGACTAGCGGCCATAGAGACCCAGTACTTC
CDR3aa: CASSQGLAAIETQYF

j_gene: TRBJ1-5
abundance: few
v_gene: TRBV4-1
d_gene: -
CDR3nt: TGCGCCAGCAGCCAAGAGCAGGTCGGCAATCAGCCCCAGCATTTT
CDR3aa: CASSQEQVGNQPQHF

j_gene: TRBJ2-1
abundance: few
v_gene: TRBV6-5
d_gene: TRBD2
CDR3nt: TGTGCCAGCAGGCGGACTAGAGACAATGAGCAGTTCTTC
CDR3aa: CASRRTRDNEQFF

j_gene: TRBJ1-5
abundance: -
v_gene: TRBV10-3
d_gene: TRBD1
CDR3nt: TGTGCCATCAGTGCGGGACAGATCGATCAGCCCCAGCATTTT
CDR3aa: CAISAGQIDQPQHF

j_gene: TRBJ1-1
abundance: -
v_gene: TRBV6-5
d_gene: TRBD1
CDR3nt: TGTGCCAGCACCAGGACAGGGGGCATCACTGAAGCTTTCTTT
CDR3aa: CASTRTGGITEAFF

j_gene: TRBJ1-1
abundance: many
v_gene: TRBV29-1
d_gene: -
CDR3nt: TGCAGCGTCATGAAAGGGTTGAACACTGAAGCTTTCTTT
CDR3aa: CSVMKGLNTEAFF

j_gene: TRBJ1-1
abundance: -
v_gene: TRBV14
d_gene: -
CDR3nt: TGTGCCAGCAGTACAGTGGGGCTTACCGAGACTGAAGCTTTCTTT
CDR3aa: CASSTVGLTETEAFF

j_gene: TRBJ2-7
abundance: once
v_gene: TRBV7-2
d_gene: -
CDR3nt: TGTGCCAGCAGCTTAGGCGGGGGACAGACCTACGAGCAGTACTTC
CDR3aa: CASSLGGGQTYEQYF

j_gene: TRBJ1-1
abundance: few
v_gene: TRBV5-4
d_gene: TRBD1
CDR3nt: TGTGCCAGCAGCCAGTTTCAGGGGGTTTACACTGAAGCTTTCTTT
CDR3aa: CASSQFQGVYTEAFF

j_gene: TRBJ2-3
abundance: -
v_gene: TRBV18
d_gene: TRBD2
CDR3nt: TGTGCCAGCTCACCCCTGACTAGCGGAACCGGGACAGATACGCAGTATTTT
CDR3aa: CASSPLTSGTGTDTQYF

j_gene: TRBJ1-6
abundance: -
v_gene: TRBV2
d_gene: -
CDR3nt: TGTGCCAGCAGTGGCCAGTGGACGGTCGATTCACCCCTCCACTTT
CDR3aa: CASSGQWTVDSPLHF